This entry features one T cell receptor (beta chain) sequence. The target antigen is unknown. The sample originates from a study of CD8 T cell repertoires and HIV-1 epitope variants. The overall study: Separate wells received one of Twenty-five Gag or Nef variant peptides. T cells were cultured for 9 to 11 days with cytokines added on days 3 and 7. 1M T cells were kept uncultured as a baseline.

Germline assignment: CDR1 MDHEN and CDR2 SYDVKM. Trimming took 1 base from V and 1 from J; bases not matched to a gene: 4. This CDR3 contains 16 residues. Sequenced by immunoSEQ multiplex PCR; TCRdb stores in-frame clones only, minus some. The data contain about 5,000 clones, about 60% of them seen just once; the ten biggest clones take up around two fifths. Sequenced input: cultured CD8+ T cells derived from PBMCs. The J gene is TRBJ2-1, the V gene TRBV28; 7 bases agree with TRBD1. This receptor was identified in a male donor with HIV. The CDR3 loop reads CASSLSQGISYNEQFF. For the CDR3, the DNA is TGTGCCAGCAGTTTATCACAGGGGATATCCTACAATGAGCAGTTCTTC.